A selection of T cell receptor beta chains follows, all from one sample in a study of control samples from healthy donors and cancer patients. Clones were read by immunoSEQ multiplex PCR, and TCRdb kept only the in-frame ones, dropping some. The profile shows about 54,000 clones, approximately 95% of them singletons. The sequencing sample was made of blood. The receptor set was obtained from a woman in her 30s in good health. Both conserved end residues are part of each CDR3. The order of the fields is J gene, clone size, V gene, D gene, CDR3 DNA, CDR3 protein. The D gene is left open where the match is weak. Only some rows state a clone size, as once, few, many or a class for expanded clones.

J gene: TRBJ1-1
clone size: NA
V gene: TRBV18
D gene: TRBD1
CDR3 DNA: TGTGCCAGCTCGTCGGGACAGCCCGGCATCTTTAACACTGAAGCTTTCTTT
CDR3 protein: CASSSGQPGIFNTEAFF

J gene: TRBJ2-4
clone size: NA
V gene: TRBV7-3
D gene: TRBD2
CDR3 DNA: TGTGCCAGCAGCTCAGGGACTAGCGGCGAAAACATTCAGTACTTC
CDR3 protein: CASSSGTSGENIQYF

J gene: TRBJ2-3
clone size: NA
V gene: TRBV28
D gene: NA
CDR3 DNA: TGTGCCAGCAGTTTATGGACCTCCGATACGCAGTATTTT
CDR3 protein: CASSLWTSDTQYF

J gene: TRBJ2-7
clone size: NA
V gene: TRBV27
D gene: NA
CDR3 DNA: TGTGCCAGCAGTTTATCTAAGTCCCGCTACGAGCAGTACTTC
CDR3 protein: CASSLSKSRYEQYF

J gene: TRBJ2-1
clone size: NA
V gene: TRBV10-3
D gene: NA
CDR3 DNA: TGTGCCATCGCAGAGGGGACCTACAATGAGCAGTTCTTC
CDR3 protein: CAIAEGTYNEQFF

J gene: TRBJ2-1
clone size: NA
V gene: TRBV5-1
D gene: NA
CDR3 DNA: TGCGCCAGCAGCTTGGACGAAGACAATGAGCAGTTCTTC
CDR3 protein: CASSLDEDNEQFF

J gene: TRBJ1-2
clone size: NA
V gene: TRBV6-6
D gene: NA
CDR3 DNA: TGTGCCAGCAGCACTGACGTTGAAGACTATGGCTACACCTTC
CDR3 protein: CASSTDVEDYGYTF

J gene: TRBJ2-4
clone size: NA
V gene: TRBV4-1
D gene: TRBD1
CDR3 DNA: TGCGCCAGCAGCAAAGAGATGCGCCGGGACAGGGGGCGTGAGAACATTCAGTACTTC
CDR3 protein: CASSKEMRRDRGRENIQYF

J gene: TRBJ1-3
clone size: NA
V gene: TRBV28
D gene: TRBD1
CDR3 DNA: TGTGCCAGCAGTTTAGTGCAGACAGGGACCGGAAACACCATATATTTT
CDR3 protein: CASSLVQTGTGNTIYF

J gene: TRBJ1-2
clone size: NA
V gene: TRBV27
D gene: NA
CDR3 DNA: TGTGCCAGCAGTTTTTCTCAGGGAACCTATGGCTACACCTTC
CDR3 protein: CASSFSQGTYGYTF

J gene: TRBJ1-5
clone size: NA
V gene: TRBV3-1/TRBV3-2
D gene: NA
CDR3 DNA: TGTGCCAGCAGCCATTCGAGAGGCAATCAGCCCCAGCATTTT
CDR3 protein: CASSHSRGNQPQHF

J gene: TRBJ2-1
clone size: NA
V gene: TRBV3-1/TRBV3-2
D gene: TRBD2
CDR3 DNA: TGTGCCAGCAGCCCCTCCCTGGGCGGGAGTGTCAATGAGCAGTTCTTC
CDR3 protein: CASSPSLGGSVNEQFF

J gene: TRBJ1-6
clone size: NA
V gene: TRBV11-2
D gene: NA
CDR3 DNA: TGTGCCAGCAGCTTCCTCGGACAGAGCTCCTATAATTCACCCCTCCACTTT
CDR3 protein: CASSFLGQSSYNSPLHF

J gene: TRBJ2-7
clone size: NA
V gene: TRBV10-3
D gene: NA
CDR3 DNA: TGTGCCATCAGTGAACAGGACTCCTACGAGCAGTACTTC
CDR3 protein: CAISEQDSYEQYF

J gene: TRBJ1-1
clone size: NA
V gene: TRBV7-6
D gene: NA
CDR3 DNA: TGTGCCAGCAGCTCGGGGGGTGGAACTGAAGCTTTCTTT
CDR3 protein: CASSSGGGTEAFF

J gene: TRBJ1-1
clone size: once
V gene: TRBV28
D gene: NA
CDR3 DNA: TGTGCCACCAGAGAGGGGGGCGCGGAGAACACTGAAGCTTTCTTT
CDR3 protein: CATREGGAENTEAFF

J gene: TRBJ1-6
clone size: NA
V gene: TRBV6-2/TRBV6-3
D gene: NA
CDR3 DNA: TGTGCCAGCAGTTACCGCCGGGACGGCGGCTCACCCCTCCACTTT
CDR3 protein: CASSYRRDGGSPLHF

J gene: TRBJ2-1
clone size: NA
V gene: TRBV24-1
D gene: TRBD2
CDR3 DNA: TGTGCCACCTCAGAACAAACTAGCGGGGAGTTCAATGAGCAGTTCTTC
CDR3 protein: CATSEQTSGEFNEQFF